This record looks at one T cell receptor (beta chain) sequence and its context. The target antigen is unknown. This sample is drawn from a study of T cell responses to AZD1222 COVID-19 vaccine. Some clones are missing from TCRdb's copy, which holds only in-frame ones; the method was immunoSEQ multiplex PCR. This table has some 180,000 clones, roughly 92% appearing once. Study-wide results and limits: Recipients of two AZD1222 doses showed rising Spike-specific TCR breadth and depth. Most donors were white British and more were female, and clonal diversity was possibly underestimated. Within unmutated variant regions lay the reported targets of nearly half of spike-specific TCRs. There were repertoire samples only from the period after the peak T cell response.

Germline CDR1 is SGHTA and CDR2 is FQGTGA. The CDR3 totals 15 residues. Trimming removed 5 bases from V and 10 bases from J; junction bases left unmatched: 11. This TCR derives from an adult in good health. The chain joins TRBV7-3 to TRBJ1-6; 7 bases match TRBD1. Here the sequenced sample was peripheral blood, taken on day 0 of AZD1222 vaccination. CDR3 DNA sequence: TGTGCCAGCAGCCAGACAGGGTCGGAGCGCTCACCCCTCCACTTT. This codes for CASSQTGSERSPLHF. Full variable domain (outside the CDR3, taken from reference TRBV7-3 and TRBJ1-6): GAGVSQTPSNKVTEKGKYVELRCDPISGHTALYWYRQSLGQGPEFLIYFQGTGAADDSGLPNDRFFAVRPEGSVSTLKIQRTERGDSAVYLCASSQTGSERSPLHFGNGTRLTVT.